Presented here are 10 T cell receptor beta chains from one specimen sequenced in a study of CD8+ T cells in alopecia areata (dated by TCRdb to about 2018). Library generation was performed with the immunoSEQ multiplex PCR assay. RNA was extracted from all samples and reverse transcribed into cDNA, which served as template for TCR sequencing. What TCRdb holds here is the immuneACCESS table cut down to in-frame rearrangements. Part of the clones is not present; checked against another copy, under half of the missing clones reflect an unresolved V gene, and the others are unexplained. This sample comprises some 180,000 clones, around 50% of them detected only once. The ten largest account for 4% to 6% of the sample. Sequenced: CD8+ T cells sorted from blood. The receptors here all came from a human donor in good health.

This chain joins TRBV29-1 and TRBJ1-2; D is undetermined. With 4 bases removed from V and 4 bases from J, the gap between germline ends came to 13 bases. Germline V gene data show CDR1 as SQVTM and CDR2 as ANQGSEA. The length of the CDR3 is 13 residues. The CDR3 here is CSVVVGSAYGYTF. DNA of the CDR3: TGCAGCGTTGTAGTGGGGTCGGCCTATGGCTACACCTTC.

The CDR3 nucleotides are TGTGCCAGCAGTTTAGGAACTCAGGGACCTGAAGCTTTCTTT. This sequence encodes CASSLGTQGPEAFF. The chain combines TRBV27 with TRBJ1-1; D perhaps matches TRBD1 (5 bases). This CDR3 comprises 14 residues. Looked up from germline, CDR1 is MNHEY and CDR2 is SMNVEV (reference sequence). V was clipped by 2 bases and J by 6 bases, with 13 bases between them.

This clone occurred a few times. The CDR3 nucleotides read TGTGCCAGCAGCTTAAGCGGGACCACTGAAGCTTTCTTT. Protein: CASSLSGTTEAFF. The V call is TRBV7-9, the J call TRBJ1-1; possible D gene TRBD1, 5 bases. The CDR3 is 13 residues long. The ends were cut back, 2 bases at V and 4 bases at J, with 8 bases in the middle. Germline CDR1 and CDR2: SEHNR and FQNEAQ (reference sequence).

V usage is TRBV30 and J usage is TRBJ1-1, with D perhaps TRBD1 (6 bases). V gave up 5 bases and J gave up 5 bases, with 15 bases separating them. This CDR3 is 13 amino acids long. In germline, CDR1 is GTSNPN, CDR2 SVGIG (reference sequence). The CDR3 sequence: CAWRTARTTEAFF. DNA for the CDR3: TGTGCCTGGCGGACAGCCAGAACGACTGAAGCTTTCTTT.

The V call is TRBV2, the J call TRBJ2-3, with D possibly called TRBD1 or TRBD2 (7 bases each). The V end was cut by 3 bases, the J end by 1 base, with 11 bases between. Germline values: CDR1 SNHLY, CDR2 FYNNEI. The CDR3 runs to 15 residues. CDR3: CASSERGTGTDTQYF. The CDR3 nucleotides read TGTGCCAGCAGTGAGCGGGGGACAGGCACAGATACGCAGTATTTT.

The CDR3 nucleotides read TGTGCCAGCAGCCAAGAGCCGAGGGGCTACACCTTC. Encoded protein: CASSQEPRGYTF. This sequence joins TRBV14 and TRBJ1-2; D ambiguous. V lost 0 bases and J lost 8, with 7 bases in between. The CDR3 totals 12 residues. CDR1 is SGHDN and CDR2 is FVKESK in the germline V gene.

The CDR3 coding sequence is TGCAGCGTTGACGGAAATACGCAGTATTTT. This gives the protein CSVDGNTQYF. The rearrangement uses TRBV29-1 and TRBJ2-3; D unclear. The germline V gene encodes CDR1 SQVTM and CDR2 ANQGSEA. The germline V and J ends were trimmed by 3 bases and 7 bases, with 5 bases remaining between them. The CDR3 consists of 10 residues.

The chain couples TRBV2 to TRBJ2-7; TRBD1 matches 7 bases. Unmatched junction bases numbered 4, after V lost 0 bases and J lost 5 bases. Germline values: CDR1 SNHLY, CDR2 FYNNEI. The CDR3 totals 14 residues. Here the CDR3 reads CASSEAATGHEQYF. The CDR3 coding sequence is TGTGCCAGCAGTGAAGCAGCGACAGGGCACGAGCAGTACTTC.

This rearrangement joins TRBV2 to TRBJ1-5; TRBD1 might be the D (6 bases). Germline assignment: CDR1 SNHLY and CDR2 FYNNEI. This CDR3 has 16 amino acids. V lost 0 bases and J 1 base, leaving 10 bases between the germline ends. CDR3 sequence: CASSEAIGQSNQPQHF. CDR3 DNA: TGTGCCAGCAGTGAAGCCATTGGACAGAGCAATCAGCCCCAGCATTTT.

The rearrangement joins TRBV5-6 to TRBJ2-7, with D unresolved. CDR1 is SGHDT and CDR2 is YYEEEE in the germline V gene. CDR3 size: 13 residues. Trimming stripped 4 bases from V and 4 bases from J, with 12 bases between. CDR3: CASSPRPQYEQYF. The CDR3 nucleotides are TGTGCCAGCAGCCCCCGACCGCAATACGAGCAGTACTTC.